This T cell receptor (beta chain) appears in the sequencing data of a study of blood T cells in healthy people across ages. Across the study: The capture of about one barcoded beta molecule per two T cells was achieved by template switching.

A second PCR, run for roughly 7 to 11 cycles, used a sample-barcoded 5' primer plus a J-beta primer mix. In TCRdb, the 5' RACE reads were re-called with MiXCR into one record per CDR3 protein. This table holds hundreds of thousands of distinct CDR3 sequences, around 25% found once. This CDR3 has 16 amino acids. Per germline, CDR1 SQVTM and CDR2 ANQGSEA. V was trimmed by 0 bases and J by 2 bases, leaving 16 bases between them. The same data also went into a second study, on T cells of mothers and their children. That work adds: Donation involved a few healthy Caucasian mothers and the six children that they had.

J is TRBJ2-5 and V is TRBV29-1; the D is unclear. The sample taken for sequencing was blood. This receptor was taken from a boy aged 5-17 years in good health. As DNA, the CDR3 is TGCAGCGTTGAAGATATAGAAGACCAGCGTCAAGAGACCCAGTACTTC. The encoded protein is CSVEDIEDQRQETQYF.